Presented here are 23 T cell receptor beta chains from one specimen sequenced in a study of early T cells in non-severe SARS-CoV-2 infection. TCRdb analysed the 5' RACE reads with MiXCR anew, one entry per CDR3 protein. Among 25,000 to 35,000 distinct CDR3 sequences listed, about 3.9% were seen once. Input material: whole blood. The source is an adult who was a healthcare worker with PCR-confirmed SARS-CoV-2 infection or an uninfected control (not recorded which).

This clonotype was seen at least ten times. The rearrangement joins TRBV27 to TRBJ2-2; D ambiguous. The CDR3 spans 17 residues. CDR1 and CDR2 from the germline V gene are MNHEY and SMNVEV (reference sequence). Trimming removed 0 bases at V and 5 bases at J, with 16 bases between. CDR3 nucleotides: TGTGCCAGCAGTTTATCGTTTCTCCGGCTCCGAACCGGGGAGCTGTTTTTT. Translated, it gives CASSLSFLRLRTGELFF.

This clonotype was seen ten or more times. This chain connects TRBV6-1 to TRBJ1-1; 8 bases align to TRBD1. CDR3 length: 15 residues. The V gene's germline CDR1 is MNHNS and CDR2 SASEGT. Trimming took 5 bases from V and 6 from J; bases not matched to a gene: 11. This CDR3 is CASSSLTGGNSEAFF. The CDR3, as DNA: TGTGCCAGCAGTTCCCTAACAGGGGGTAATTCTGAAGCTTTCTTT.

This clonotype has a count of ten or more. Here the CDR3 reads CASSLEPPGPRYNEQFF. Written as DNA, the CDR3 is TGTGCCAGCAGCTTAGAACCTCCGGGACCCCGCTACAATGAGCAGTTCTTC. The chain is built from TRBV7-9 and TRBJ2-1; TRBD1 or TRBD2 may be the D gene (5 bases each). Germline-derived CDR1 and CDR2 are SEHNR and FQNEAQ (reference sequence). Trimming took off 1 base at V and 3 bases at J, with 16 bases between the two ends. The CDR3 is 17 residues long.

The chain recombines TRBV28 with TRBJ2-7; TRBD2 matches 8 bases. Germline CDR1 MDHEN, CDR2 SYDVKM. The CDR3 has 16 residues. J was trimmed by 4 bases and V by 4 bases; bases with no gene match: 12. CDR3 in DNA: TGTGCCAGCAGTTACCAGGGGAGACGGGAGGGATACGAGCAGTACTTC. Residues: CASSYQGRREGYEQYF. The variable domain in full, with the rest retrieved from reference TRBV28 and TRBJ2-7, is DVKVTQSSRYLVKRTGEKVFLECVQDMDHENMFWYRQDPGLGLRLIYFSYDVKMKEKGDIPEGYSVSREKKERFSLILESASTNQTSMYLCASSYQGRREGYEQYFGPGTRLTVT.

This clonotype came up many times. The V and J genes are TRBV20-1 and TRBJ2-7; D is possibly TRBD1 (6 bases). CDR1 and CDR2 from the germline V gene are DFQATT and SNEGSKA (reference sequence). V was clipped by 2 bases and J by 2 bases, with 19 bases between them. The CDR3 contains 16 residues. The CDR3 DNA reads as TGCAGTGCTAGATACTATAGGGACAAAGGTACCTACGAGCAGTACTTC. It encodes CSARYYRDKGTYEQYF.

A few counts support this clonotype. V is TRBV20-1 and J is TRBJ1-1; D is perhaps TRBD1 (5 bases). This CDR3 is built from 13 residues. The germline V gene encodes CDR1 DFQATT and CDR2 SNEGSKA (reference sequence). V was shortened by 6 bases and J by 2 bases, with 13 bases between the two germline ends. CDR3: CSAPSDSNTEAFF. The CDR3 DNA reads as TGCAGTGCACCATCCGACAGCAACACTGAAGCTTTCTTT.

This clonotype has at least ten counts. The V and J genes are TRBV30 and TRBJ1-5, with 8 bases aligning to TRBD1. This CDR3 comprises 13 residues. The germline CDR1 and CDR2 sequences are GTSNPN and SVGIG (reference sequence). Unmatched junction bases numbered 3, after V lost 3 bases and J lost 5 bases. The CDR3 DNA follows: TGTGCCTGGAGGGACAGGGTGGATCAGCCCCAGCATTTT. Translated: CAWRDRVDQPQHF.

The table lists this clonotype with many counts. This chain links TRBV6-5 with TRBJ2-7, with a possible D match to TRBD1 (5 bases). This CDR3 has 14 residues. Germline CDR1 reads MNHEY; CDR2 reads SVGAGI. Trimming removed 0 bases from V and 0 bases from J, with 6 bases in between. CDR3 in amino acids: CASSYSTDSYEQYF. CDR3 bases: TGTGCCAGCAGTTACTCGACAGACTCCTACGAGCAGTACTTC.

This clonotype has at least ten counts. The chain links TRBV20-1 to TRBJ2-7; D not resolved. The V end lost 0 bases, the J end lost 3 bases, and 15 bases lay between the germline ends. CDR3 length: 15 residues. Per germline, CDR1 DFQATT and CDR2 SNEGSKA (reference sequence). The chain's CDR3 is CSARDRVRTNYEQYF. The CDR3, as DNA: TGCAGTGCTAGAGATCGGGTTCGGACGAACTACGAGCAGTACTTC.

This clonotype was recorded many times. The chain carries TRBV6-5 and TRBJ1-1; D remains unclear. The CDR3 extends over 14 amino acids. The germline V gene has CDR1 MNHEY and CDR2 SVGAGI. V shed 6 bases and J shed 1 base, with 12 bases lying between them. CDR3 residues: CASRPTSENTEAFF. The CDR3 DNA is TGTGCCAGCAGGCCTACATCGGAGAACACTGAAGCTTTCTTT.

This clonotype showed up many times. V gene TRBV4-1 combines with J gene TRBJ1-6; D uncertain. The ends were cut back, 0 bases at V and 6 bases at J, with 6 bases in the middle. In germline, CDR1 is MGHRA, CDR2 YSYEKL. The CDR3 runs to 14 residues. CDR3 sequence reads: CASSQEFSNSPLHF. The CDR3 DNA follows: TGCGCCAGCAGCCAAGAGTTCAGTAATTCACCCCTCCACTTT.

This clonotype was seen repeatedly, ten times or more. In nucleotides, the CDR3 is TGTGCCAGCAGCCCTCCCCGGCGGATTGGGTACGAGCAGTACTTC. Its translation: CASSPPRRIGYEQYF. The chain couples TRBV7-8 to TRBJ2-7; unclear D gene. The germline gives CDR1 SGHVS, CDR2 FQNEAQ. This CDR3 has 15 amino acids. Between the trimmed V and J ends, which lost 5 bases and 4 bases, there was a span of 18 bases.

This clonotype was counted only a few times. The V and J genes are TRBV3-2 and TRBJ1-6. TRBV3-2 is a pseudogene. This CDR3 comprises 15 residues. The DNA for the CDR3 is TGTGCCAGCAGCCAAGGACGTGGCTATAATTCACCCCTCCACTTT. The encoded protein is CASSQGRGYNSPLHF.

This clonotype was seen only a few times. The chain employs TRBV7-2 and TRBJ2-3, with D unresolved. With 5 bases removed from V and 5 bases from J, the gap between germline ends came to 11 bases. The length of the CDR3 is 13 residues. CDR1 SGHTA and CDR2 FQGNSA come from the germline V gene. CDR3 loop: CASSIQAGDTQYF. The CDR3 region has the DNA TGTGCCAGCAGCATCCAAGCCGGAGATACGCAGTATTTT.

At least ten counts were recorded for this clonotype. The V call is TRBV5-1, the J call TRBJ2-1; no clear D. The CDR3 runs 15 residues. The germline gives CDR1 SGHRS, CDR2 YFSETQ. Trimming removed 3 bases at V and 4 bases at J, with 14 bases between. The CDR3 loop is CASSSVLRNYNEQFF. CDR3 bases: TGCGCCAGCAGCTCCGTCCTAAGGAATTACAATGAGCAGTTCTTC.

The rearrangement uses TRBV13 and TRBJ2-1; 9 bases line up with TRBD2. CDR1 is PRHDT, CDR2 FYEKMQ, per germline (reference sequence). With 5 bases clipped from V and 4 bases from J, the junction kept 15 bases outside the gene matches. This CDR3 has 18 residues. CDR3 amino acids: CASSLGAREGRWYNEQFF. The CDR3 DNA follows: TGTGCCAGCAGCCTGGGGGCGCGGGAGGGCCGTTGGTACAATGAGCAGTTCTTC.

This clonotype was detected many times. The chain carries TRBV5-1 and TRBJ2-2; the match to TRBD2 covers 10 bases. With V trimmed by 3 bases and J by 6 bases, 17 bases remained unmatched. This CDR3 is built from 19 residues. The germline V gene encodes CDR1 SGHRS and CDR2 YFSETQ. CDR3 region: CASSSDPVGQREGPGELFF. CDR3 DNA sequence: TGCGCCAGCAGCTCGGACCCCGTCGGACAGCGGGAGGGCCCCGGGGAGCTGTTTTTT.

The sample holds a few counts of this clonotype. This chain links TRBV29-1 with TRBJ2-5, with 7 bases fitting TRBD2. This CDR3 has 15 amino acids. Germline loops: CDR1 SQVTM, CDR2 ANQGSEA. Trimming removed 4 bases from V and 5 bases from J; junction bases left unmatched: 13. CDR3 sequence: CSVAPRTRDLETQYF. Here the CDR3 DNA reads TGCAGCGTTGCGCCCCGGACTAGAGATCTTGAGACCCAGTACTTC. The full variable domain, in which reference TRBV29-1 and TRBJ2-5 provide the parts outside the CDR3, is SAVISQKPSRDICQRGTSLTIQCQVDSQVTMMFWYRQQPGQSLTLIATANQGSEATYESGFVIDKFPISRPNLTFSTLTVSNMSPEDSSIYLCSVAPRTRDLETQYFGPGTRLLVL.

This clonotype qualifies as medium-sized. V gene TRBV6-2 or TRBV6-3 combines with J gene TRBJ2-1; D is uncertain. The CDR3 runs 13 residues. V lost 6 bases and J lost 4, with 10 bases in between. From germline, CDR1 is MNHEY and CDR2 SVGEGT. CDR3 amino acids: CASSPTEYNEQFF. The DNA of the CDR3 is TGTGCCAGCAGCCCAACAGAATACAATGAGCAGTTCTTC.

Concerning this clonotype itself: A much larger clone lies a single base off, so this may be a read error. The chain links TRBV18 to TRBJ2-3, with 7 positions matching TRBD2. The V segment lost 3 bases and the J segment 0 bases; nucleotides outside the gene matches: 6. This CDR3 has 16 residues. The germline V gene encodes CDR1 KGHSH and CDR2 LQKENI. The CDR3: CASSPGLCGSTDTQYF. The CDR3 region has the DNA TGTGCCAGCTCACCGGGACTATGCGGGAGCACAGATACGCAGTATTTT.

This clonotype was counted many times. The chain carries TRBV6-6 and TRBJ1-2, with 10 bases matching TRBD1. Germline-derived CDR1 and CDR2 are MNHNY and SVGAGI (reference sequence). The CDR3 loop spans 16 amino acids. Trimming at V came to 6 bases and at J to 4 bases, leaving 11 bases not matched to a gene. As DNA, the CDR3 is TGTGCCAGCAGCTCCCTGACGGGGGACAGGGGCTATGGCTACACCTTC. Protein sequence: CASSSLTGDRGYGYTF.

This clonotype occurred many times. This chain links TRBV4-3 with TRBJ1-5; 7 bases match TRBD1. V gave up 4 bases and J gave up 6 bases; unmatched junction bases: 9. The CDR3 has 15 amino acids. Germline V gene sequence: CDR1 LGHNA, CDR2 YSLEER. CDR3: CASSLTTGVGQPQHF. The DNA of the CDR3 is TGCGCCAGCAGCCTGACTACAGGGGTGGGTCAGCCCCAGCATTTT.

This clonotype was recorded at least ten times. The CDR3 region is CASRSSFVADTQYF. CDR3 coding DNA: TGTGCCAGCAGGTCCTCTTTCGTTGCAGATACGCAGTATTTT. The genes are TRBV7-2 and TRBJ2-3; D gene unclear. V shed 6 bases and J shed 4 bases, with 14 bases lying between them. This CDR3 contains 14 residues. The V gene's germline CDR1 is SGHTA and CDR2 FQGNSA.